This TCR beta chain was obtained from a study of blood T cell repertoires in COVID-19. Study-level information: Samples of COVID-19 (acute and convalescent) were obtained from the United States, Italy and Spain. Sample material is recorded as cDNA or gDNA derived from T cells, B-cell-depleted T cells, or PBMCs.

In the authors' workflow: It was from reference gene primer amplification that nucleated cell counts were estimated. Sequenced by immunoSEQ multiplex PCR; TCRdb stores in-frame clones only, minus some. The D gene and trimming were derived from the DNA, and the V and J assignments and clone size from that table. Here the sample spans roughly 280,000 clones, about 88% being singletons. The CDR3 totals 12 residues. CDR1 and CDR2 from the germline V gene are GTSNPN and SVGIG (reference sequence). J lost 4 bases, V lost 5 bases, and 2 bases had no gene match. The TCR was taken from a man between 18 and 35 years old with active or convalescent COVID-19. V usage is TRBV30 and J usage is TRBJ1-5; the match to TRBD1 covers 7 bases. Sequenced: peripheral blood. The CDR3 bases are TGTGCCTGGGCAGGGGGTAATCAGCCCCAGCATTTT. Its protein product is CAWAGGNQPQHF.